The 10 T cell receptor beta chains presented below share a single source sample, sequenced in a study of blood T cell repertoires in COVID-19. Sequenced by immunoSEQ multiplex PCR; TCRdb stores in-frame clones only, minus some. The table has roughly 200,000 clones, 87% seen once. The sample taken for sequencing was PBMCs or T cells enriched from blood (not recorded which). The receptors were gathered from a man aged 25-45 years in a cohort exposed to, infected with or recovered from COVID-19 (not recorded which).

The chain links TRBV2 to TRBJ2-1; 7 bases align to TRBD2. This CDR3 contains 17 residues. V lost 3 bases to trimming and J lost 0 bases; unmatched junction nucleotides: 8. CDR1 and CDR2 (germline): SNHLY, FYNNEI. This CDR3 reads CASSESSAGSSYNEQFF. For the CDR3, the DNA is TGTGCCAGCAGTGAGTCGTCAGCGGGGAGCTCCTACAATGAGCAGTTCTTC.

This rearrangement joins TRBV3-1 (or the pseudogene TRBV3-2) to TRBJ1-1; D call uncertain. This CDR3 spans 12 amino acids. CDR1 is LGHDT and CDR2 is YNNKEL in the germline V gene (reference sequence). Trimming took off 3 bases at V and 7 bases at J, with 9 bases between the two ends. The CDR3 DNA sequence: TGTGCCAGCAGCCATCGTGTCAGTGAAGCTTTCTTT. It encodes CASSHRVSEAFF.

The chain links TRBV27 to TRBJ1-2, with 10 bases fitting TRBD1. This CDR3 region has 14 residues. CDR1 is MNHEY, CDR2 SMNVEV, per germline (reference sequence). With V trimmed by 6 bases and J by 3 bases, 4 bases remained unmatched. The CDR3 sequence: CASSPGTGDYGYTF. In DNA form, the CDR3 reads TGTGCCAGCAGCCCCGGGACAGGGGACTATGGCTACACCTTC.

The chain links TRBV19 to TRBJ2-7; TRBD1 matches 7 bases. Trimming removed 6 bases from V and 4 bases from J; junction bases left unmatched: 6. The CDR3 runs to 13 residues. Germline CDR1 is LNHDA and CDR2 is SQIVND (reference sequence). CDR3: CASSPGQNYEQYF. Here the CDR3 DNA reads TGTGCCAGTAGCCCGGGACAGAATTACGAGCAGTACTTC.

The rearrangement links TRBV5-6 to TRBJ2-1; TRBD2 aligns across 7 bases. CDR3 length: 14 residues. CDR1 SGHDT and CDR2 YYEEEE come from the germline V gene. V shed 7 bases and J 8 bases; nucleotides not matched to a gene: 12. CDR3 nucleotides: TGTGCCAGCCTTCCGCGCGGGAGCATCTATGAGCAGTTCTTC. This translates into CASLPRGSIYEQFF. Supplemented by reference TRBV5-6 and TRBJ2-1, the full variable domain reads DAGVTQSPTHLIKTRGQQVTLRCSPKSGHDTVSWYQQALGQGPQFIFQYYEEEERQRGNFPDRFSGHQFPNYSSELNVNALLLGDSALYLCASLPRGSIYEQFFGPGTRLTVL.

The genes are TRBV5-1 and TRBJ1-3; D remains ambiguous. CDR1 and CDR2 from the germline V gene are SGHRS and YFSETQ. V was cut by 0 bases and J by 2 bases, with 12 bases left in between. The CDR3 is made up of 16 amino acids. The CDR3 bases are TGCGCCAGCAGCTTGGACGAGGGTTCGCCTGGAAACACCATATATTTT. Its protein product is CASSLDEGSPGNTIYF.

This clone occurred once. CDR3 nucleotides: TGTGCCAGCAGCTTAGATTGGGGGGGATACAATGAGCAGTTCTTC. As protein: CASSLDWGGYNEQFF. This chain connects TRBV7-3 to TRBJ2-1, with 7 bases identical to TRBD2. Germline V gene data show CDR1 as SGHTA and CDR2 as FQGTGA. The CDR3 has 15 residues. Trimming at V came to 2 bases and at J to 4 bases, leaving 5 bases not matched to a gene.

CDR3 coding DNA: TGTGCCAGCTTATTGGACAGGGGTGGCAATGAGCAGTTCTTC. Protein product: CASLLDRGGNEQFF. The chain has TRBV18 and TRBJ2-1, with 9 bases fitting TRBD1. J gave up 6 bases and V 7 bases, and 7 bases lay outside the gene matches. The CDR3 has 14 residues. The germline V gene encodes CDR1 KGHSH and CDR2 LQKENI.

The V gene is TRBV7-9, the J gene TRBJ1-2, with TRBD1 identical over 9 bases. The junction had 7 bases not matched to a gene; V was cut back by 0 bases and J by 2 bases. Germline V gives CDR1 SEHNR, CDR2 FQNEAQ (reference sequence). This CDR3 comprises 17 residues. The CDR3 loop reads CASSLAFGGQGNYGYTF. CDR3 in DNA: TGTGCCAGCAGCTTAGCATTTGGAGGACAGGGGAACTATGGCTACACCTTC. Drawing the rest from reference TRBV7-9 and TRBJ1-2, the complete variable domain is DTGVSQNPRHKITKRGQNVTFRCDPISEHNRLYWYRQTLGQGPEFLTYFQNEAQLEKSRLLSDRFSAERPKGSFSTLEIQRTEQGDSAMYLCASSLAFGGQGNYGYTFGSGTRLTVV.

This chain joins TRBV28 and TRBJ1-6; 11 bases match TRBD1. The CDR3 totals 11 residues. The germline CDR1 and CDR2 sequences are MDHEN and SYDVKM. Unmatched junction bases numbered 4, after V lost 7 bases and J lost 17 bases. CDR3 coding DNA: TGTGCCAGCAAGGGGACAGGGGGTGTCCACTTT. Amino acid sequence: CASKGTGGVHF.